This T cell receptor beta chain is from a study of T cells after yellow fever vaccination. V lost 4 bases and J lost 5, with 14 bases in between. The length of the CDR3 is 13 residues. CDR1 and CDR2 (germline): GTSNPN, SVGIG (reference sequence). This clonotype was seen many times. TCRdb re-called the 5' RACE reads through MiXCR, storing one row per CDR3 protein. The table lists about 120,000 distinct CDR3 sequences, roughly 6.8% of them singletons. The sequence was collected from a man between 18 and 35 years old who received the YFV17D yellow fever vaccine. This rearrangement joins TRBV30 to TRBJ2-5, with D tentatively TRBD1 (5 bases). The sample in question was CD4+ T cells sorted from PBMCs, obtained more than 40 days after the first yellow fever vaccination. CDR3 sequence reads: CAWTQVIGETQYF. The CDR3 region has the DNA TGTGCCTGGACACAGGTTATCGGGGAGACCCAGTACTTC.